The rows below give T cell receptor beta chains drawn from one sample of a study of T cells after posttransplantation cyclophosphamide. Only in-frame clones appear in the TCRdb table, and some are missing; sequencing was by immunoSEQ multiplex PCR. This table has 31,000 or so clones, under 95% appearing once. Input material: naive CD4+ T cells sorted from PBMCs. These receptor sequences come from a woman aged 60 to 75 in good health, CMV-negative, and a related stem cell transplant donor. CDR3s include the opening cysteine and the closing phenylalanine or tryptophan. The D gene is left open where the match is weak. Where a row states a size, it is once, few, many or the class of an expanded clone; other rows omit it.

d_call cdr3_length clone_size j_call v_call cdr3_nt cdr3_aa
NA 12 NA TRBJ1-5 TRBV10-1 TGCGCCAGCAGTGAAGCTTTTGGGCCCCAGCATTTT CASSEAFGPQHF
NA 15 NA TRBJ1-6 TRBV10-2 TGCGCCAGCAGCCTATTGGGCGTTGGAAATTCACCCCTCCACTTT CASSLLGVGNSPLHF
TRBD1 15 NA TRBJ2-2 TRBV2 TGTGCCAGCAGTGGCAGGGGGACGAACACCGGGGAGCTGTTTTTT CASSGRGTNTGELFF
TRBD1 14 NA TRBJ1-3 TRBV7-9 TGTGCCAGCAGCTCAGGGGGATCAGGAAACACCATATATTTT CASSSGGSGNTIYF
TRBD1 17 NA TRBJ1-4 TRBV19 TGTGCCAGTACCCCAGTAGCGGGACAGGGGGCAGGTGAAAAACTGTTTTTT CASTPVAGQGAGEKLFF
TRBD2 14 once TRBJ2-1 TRBV28 TGTGCCAGCACGGCTAGCGGGAGGGCCAATGAGCAGTTCTTC CASTASGRANEQFF
TRBD2 19 NA TRBJ2-7 TRBV5-1 TGCGCCAGCAGCTTTACCGGGACTGCGGCGGGGGAATTGCGCGACGAGCAGTACTTC CASSFTGTAAGELRDEQYF
TRBD1 16 NA TRBJ2-4 TRBV27 TGTGCCAGCAGCCGGGACAGGGGGCCCGGTCCAAACATTCAGTACTTC CASSRDRGPGPNIQYF
TRBD2 14 NA TRBJ2-3 TRBV2 TGTGCCAGCAGTGAAAGGCGGGAGGGGGGTACGCAGTATTTT CASSERREGGTQYF
NA 17 NA TRBJ2-2 TRBV9 TGTGCCAGCAGCCCTCGCTCCGTGGGCACGAACACCGGGGAGCTGTTTTTT CASSPRSVGTNTGELFF
TRBD1 17 NA TRBJ2-7 TRBV9 TGTGCCAGCAGCGTAGATCCGGGACAGGGGGCCTCCTACGAGCAGTACTTC CASSVDPGQGASYEQYF
NA 13 NA TRBJ1-3 TRBV6-6 TGTGCCAGCCTCCCAAGGGCTGGGGCGGCCATATATTTT CASLPRAGAAIYF
NA 14 NA TRBJ2-3 TRBV2 TGTGCCAGCAACTGGGGGGGCCGCACAGATACGCAGTATTTT CASNWGGRTDTQYF
NA 13 NA TRBJ2-5 TRBV5-4 TGTGCCAGCAGCTTGGTCGCGGAAGAGACCCAGTACTTC CASSLVAEETQYF
TRBD1 15 NA TRBJ1-2 TRBV6-1 TGTGCCAGCATCCTAGTCACAGGGGGCGGCTATGGCTACACCTTC CASILVTGGGYGYTF
TRBD1 15 NA TRBJ1-5 TRBV30 TGTGCCTGGAGACCGGGACAGGGTAGCAATCAGCCCCAGCATTTT CAWRPGQGSNQPQHF
TRBD1 18 NA TRBJ2-6 TRBV4-1 TGCGCCAGCAGCCAAGCCGGGACAGAATTCTCTGGGGCCAACGTCCTGACTTTC CASSQAGTEFSGANVLTF
NA 14 few TRBJ2-1 TRBV2 TGTGCCAGTAGTGGTCTGGTGCCGGGGGATGAGCAGTTCTTC CASSGLVPGDEQFF
NA 14 once TRBJ1-5 TRBV30 TGTGCCTGGAGTGGCTCCTATAGCAATCAGCCCCAGCATTTT CAWSGSYSNQPQHF
TRBD1 14 NA TRBJ2-7 TRBV28 TGTGCCAGCAGTTTAGCCGATGGGACAGGTGAGCAGTACTTC CASSLADGTGEQYF
NA 12 NA TRBJ1-5 TRBV27 TGTGCCAGCCATACGGGGAATCAGCCCCAGCATTTT CASHTGNQPQHF
TRBD2 15 few TRBJ2-1 TRBV9 TGTGCCAGCAGCGTAACTAGCGGGGACTACAATGAGCAGTTCTTC CASSVTSGDYNEQFF
NA 14 NA TRBJ1-2 TRBV5-1 TGCGCCAGCAGCTTGGGCGTCTATAACTATGGCTACACCTTC CASSLGVYNYGYTF
NA 14 NA TRBJ2-7 TRBV4-2 TGTGCCAGCAGCCAAGACGAGCCAGGCCACGAGCAGTACTTC CASSQDEPGHEQYF
NA 13 NA TRBJ1-2 TRBV4-3 TGCGCCAGCAGCCAAGCGGGTATCTATGGCTACACCTTC CASSQAGIYGYTF
NA 17 once TRBJ2-3 TRBV1 TGCACCAGCAGTCGAGCTAGCGGGGGGCCTTACACAGATACGCAGTATTTT CTSSRASGGPYTDTQYF
TRBD2 15 NA TRBJ2-7 TRBV30 TGTGCCTGGAGAGACCCGGGACTAGCCCTTTACGAGCAGTACTTC CAWRDPGLALYEQYF
NA 14 NA TRBJ1-2 TRBV30 TGTGCCTGGGGAGACTGGTCCGGTAACGATGGCTACACCTTC CAWGDWSGNDGYTF
NA 12 NA TRBJ1-1 TRBV6-5 TGTGCCAGCAGTTACCCAAACGCGGCGGCTTTCTTT CASSYPNAAAFF
TRBD1 13 NA TRBJ1-5 TRBV6-1 TGTGCCACCTCGACAGGGGGCAATCAGCCCCAGCATTTT CATSTGGNQPQHF
TRBD1 14 NA TRBJ2-7 TRBV10-3 TGTGCCACCGCGCCTGGACAGGGGGCGTACGAGCAGTACTTC CATAPGQGAYEQYF
TRBD2 16 NA TRBJ2-1 TRBV7-9 TGTGCCAGCGGGACTAGCGGGAGAAAGGGTTACAATGAGCAGTTCTTC CASGTSGRKGYNEQFF
TRBD2 18 NA TRBJ2-4 TRBV4-3 TGCGCCAGCAGCCAAGATCGGACTAGCGGACTAGCCAAAAACATTCAGTACTTC CASSQDRTSGLAKNIQYF
TRBD1 17 NA TRBJ1-2 TRBV28 TGTGCCAGCAGCCTAGGGGGCCTAAGGTCCCCCCCTAGGGGCTACACCTTC CASSLGGLRSPPRGYTF
NA 13 NA TRBJ2-2 TRBV29-1 TGCAGCGTTGTAAGCCCACTTACCGGGGAGCTGTTTTTT CSVVSPLTGELFF
NA 15 NA TRBJ1-5 TRBV5-6 TGTGCCAGCAGCCCCAGTGGGACAAATTTTAGGCCCCAGCATTTT CASSPSGTNFRPQHF
NA 14 NA TRBJ1-5 TRBV19 TGTGCCAGTAGTACTCACAGGTGGAATCAGCCCCAGCATTTT CASSTHRWNQPQHF
TRBD2 13 NA TRBJ2-1 TRBV30 TGTGCCTGGAAATCGGGGGGCTACAATGAGCAGTTCTTC CAWKSGGYNEQFF
NA 15 NA TRBJ2-7 TRBV7-2 TGTGCCAGCAGCTTAGATAGCAGGCAGGGCTACGAGCAGTACTTC CASSLDSRQGYEQYF
TRBD1 14 once TRBJ2-4 TRBV2 TGTGCCAGCAGTGAAACGGACAGGGGAAACATTCAGTACTTC CASSETDRGNIQYF